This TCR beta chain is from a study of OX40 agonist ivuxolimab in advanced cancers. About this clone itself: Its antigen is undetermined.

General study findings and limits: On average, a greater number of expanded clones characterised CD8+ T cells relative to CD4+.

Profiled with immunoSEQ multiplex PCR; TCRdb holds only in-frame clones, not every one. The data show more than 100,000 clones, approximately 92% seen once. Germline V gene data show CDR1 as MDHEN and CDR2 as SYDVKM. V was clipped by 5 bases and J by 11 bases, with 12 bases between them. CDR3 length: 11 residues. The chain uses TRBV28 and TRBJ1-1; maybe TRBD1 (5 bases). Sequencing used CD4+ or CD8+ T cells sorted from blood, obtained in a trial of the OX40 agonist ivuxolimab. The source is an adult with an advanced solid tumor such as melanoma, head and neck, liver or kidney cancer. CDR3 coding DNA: TGTGCCAGCAGTCCCCAGGGTGGGGCTTTCTTT. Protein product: CASSPQGGAFF.